This TCR beta chain was sequenced during a study of Graves' ophthalmopathy and Graves' hyperthyroidism. Transcripts of RNA were the source for amplifying TCR beta CDR3 regions. A first-round RT-PCR used HTBI primers, followed by a second-round multiplex PCR. TCRdb redid the calling of the multiplex PCR reads with MiXCR, one entry per CDR3 protein. This sample has under 350,000 distinct CDR3 sequences; 17% occur once, and the top ten carry 12%. V was clipped by 5 bases and J by 4 bases; unmatched bases: 5. The CDR3 has 13 amino acids. The V gene's germline CDR1 is GTSNPN and CDR2 SVGIG (reference sequence). Findings of the study overall: With approximately 90% sensitivity and around 80% specificity, a 13-signature model separated ophthalmopathy from stable hyperthyroidism.

The table lists this clonotype with many counts. Its specificity is unknown. This sequence joins TRBV30 and TRBJ1-3, with 7 bases that match TRBD1. The material sequenced was peripheral blood. The TCR comes from an adult man with Graves' ophthalmopathy. The CDR3 loop reads CAWGGTEGNTIYF. The CDR3 nucleotides read TGTGCCTGGGGGGGGACAGAGGGAAACACCATATATTTT.